This T cell receptor (beta chain) was retrieved from a study of tissue T cells after allogeneic stem cell transplantation. Broader study findings: Few T cell clones were shared across patients, but motif clusters showed tissue-specific shared signatures.

The assay was immunoSEQ multiplex PCR, and TCRdb's table has in-frame clones only and misses some. This table has tens of thousands of clones, roughly 85% appearing once. This CDR3 comprises 13 residues. Germline-derived CDR1 and CDR2 are KGHSH and LQKENI. V lost 6 bases to trimming and J lost 5 bases, with 14 bases between them. Regarding this clone: Its antigen remains unidentified.

This receptor was obtained from a woman aged 18-50 years who later had graft-versus-host disease after an allogeneic stem cell transplant. The chain uses TRBV18 and TRBJ2-7; possible D gene TRBD1, 6 bases. The sequencing used blood, collected before transplantation. CDR3 DNA: TGTGCCAGCTCTATTACAGGGATCGACGAGCAGTACTTC. Its translation: CASSITGIDEQYF.